These 18 T cell receptor beta chains were sequenced from one sample in a study of OX40 agonist ivuxolimab in advanced cancers. Clones were sequenced by immunoSEQ multiplex PCR, and TCRdb holds only the in-frame ones, with some missing. The profile shows 63,000 or so clones, approximately 90% of them singletons. Sequencing used CD4+ or CD8+ T cells sorted from blood, obtained in a trial of the OX40 agonist ivuxolimab. These receptors were taken from an adult with an advanced solid tumor such as melanoma, head and neck, liver or kidney cancer.

V and J are TRBV5-1 and TRBJ2-7, with D perhaps TRBD1 (6 bases). Germline assignment: CDR1 SGHRS and CDR2 YFSETQ. Trimming removed 0 bases at V and 2 bases at J, with 12 bases between. The CDR3 consists of 15 residues. The CDR3 region has the DNA TGCGCCAGCAGCTTGGTCACAGGGAAAACCTACGAGCAGTACTTC. Translated, it gives CASSLVTGKTYEQYF.

The rearrangement joins TRBV5-1 to TRBJ2-1, with D perhaps TRBD2 (5 bases). Looked up from germline, CDR1 is SGHRS and CDR2 is YFSETQ. CDR3 size: 14 residues. The V end lost 7 bases, the J end lost 7 bases, and 18 bases lay between the germline ends. The CDR3 DNA sequence: TGCGCCAGCGATTGGTCCCAAGGGAGTAATGAGCAGTTCTTC. Encoded protein: CASDWSQGSNEQFF. Full variable domain (missing parts from reference TRBV5-1 and TRBJ2-1): KAGVTQTPRYLIKTRGQQVTLSCSPISGHRSVSWYQQTPGQGLQFLFEYFSETQRNKGNFPGRFSGRQFSNSRSEMNVSTLELGDSALYLCASDWSQGSNEQFFGPGTRLTVL.

This clone appeared a single time. V gene TRBV4-2 combines with J gene TRBJ1-6; no reliable D call. The germline gives CDR1 LGHNA, CDR2 YNFKEQ. The V and J ends lost 0 bases and 7 bases respectively, with 13 bases between them. The CDR3 consists of 16 residues. CDR3 bases: TGTGCCAGCAGCCAAGAGCAAGGGTACCTGAATTCACCCCTCCACTTT. Its protein product is CASSQEQGYLNSPLHF.

Written as DNA, the CDR3 is TGTGCCAGCAGTTACTCGAAGGGAACTAATGAAAAACTGTTTTTT. It encodes CASSYSKGTNEKLFF. This sequence joins TRBV6-5 and TRBJ1-4; D not resolved. The V gene's germline CDR1 is MNHEY and CDR2 SVGAGI. The CDR3 runs 15 residues. Trimming removed 0 bases at V and 1 base at J, with 6 bases between.

This clone was observed a handful of times. The V gene is TRBV4-1, the J gene TRBJ1-3; D perhaps matches TRBD1 (6 bases). Germline values: CDR1 MGHRA, CDR2 YSYEKL. Trimming shortened V by 2 bases and J by 8 bases, and 16 bases separated the two germline ends. The CDR3 covers 15 residues. CDR3 amino acids: CASSQIQGKMDTIYF. The CDR3 DNA is TGCGCCAGCAGCCAAATCCAGGGGAAAATGGACACCATATATTTT.

V is TRBV13 and J is TRBJ2-7, with D perhaps being TRBD1 or TRBD2 (5 bases each). Trimming stripped 0 bases from V and 8 bases from J, with 11 bases between. Germline values: CDR1 PRHDT, CDR2 FYEKMQ (reference sequence). The CDR3 contains 13 residues. The CDR3 DNA sequence: TGTGCCAGCAGCTTAGGGGCCGGGGCTCAGCAGTACGTC. Its protein product is CASSLGAGAQQYV.

CDR3 in amino acids: CASSLVGGETQYF. The CDR3 DNA reads as TGTGCCAGCAGCTTAGTTGGGGGAGAGACCCAGTACTTC. The V and J genes are TRBV7-3 and TRBJ2-5; tentatively, D is TRBD1 or TRBD2 (5 bases each). V lost 2 bases and J lost 4, with 8 bases in between. This CDR3 is 13 amino acids long. The germline CDR1 and CDR2 sequences are SGHTA and FQGTGA.

The CDR3 reads CASSRGQGVAYEQYV. CDR3 DNA sequence: TGTGCCAGCAGCCGCGGACAGGGGGTAGCCTACGAGCAGTACGTC. V is TRBV7-6 and J is TRBJ2-7; TRBD1 agrees at 10 bases. CDR1 and CDR2 from the germline V gene are SGHVS and FNYEAQ. The CDR3 contains 15 residues. The junction had 6 bases not matched to a gene; V was cut back by 5 bases and J by 2 bases.

The chain is built from TRBV4-1 and TRBJ2-7; 7 bases line up with TRBD1. The CDR3 is 17 amino acids. The V gene end was trimmed by 2 bases and the J gene end by 5 bases; junction bases not matched to a gene: 15. Per the germline V gene, CDR1 is MGHRA and CDR2 is YSYEKL. Written as DNA, the CDR3 is TGCGCCAGCAGCCAAAGTCAAGGGGGCCCTCCTAGGAACGAGCAGTACTTC. This encodes CASSQSQGGPPRNEQYF.

V usage is TRBV4-3 and J usage is TRBJ1-3; no firm D call. This CDR3 is 13 amino acids long. Germline V gene data show CDR1 as LGHNA and CDR2 as YSLEER. V was cut by 0 bases and J by 4 bases, with 4 bases left in between. CDR3 sequence: CASSQDKGNTIYF. CDR3 nucleotides: TGCGCCAGCAGCCAAGATAAAGGAAACACCATATATTTT.

This chain connects TRBV6-1 to TRBJ1-1; no reliable D call. CDR1 MNHNS and CDR2 SASEGT come from the germline V gene. The CDR3 totals 12 residues. The germline V and J ends were trimmed by 8 bases and 7 bases, with 14 bases remaining between them. This CDR3 is CASERPSNEAFF. CDR3 sequence (DNA): TGTGCCAGCGAGAGACCCAGCAATGAAGCTTTCTTT.

The V and J genes are TRBV5-6 and TRBJ2-1; D remains unclear. The germline CDR1 and CDR2 sequences are SGHDT and YYEEEE. The CDR3 runs to 15 residues. V was cut by 4 bases and J by 0 bases, with 11 bases left in between. CDR3 region: CASSAGFSSYNEQFF. The CDR3 nucleotides read TGTGCCAGCAGCGCCGGGTTTTCCTCCTACAATGAGCAGTTCTTC.

This clone turned up a few times. This chain uses TRBV6-4 with TRBJ2-1; D may be TRBD1 or TRBD2 (5 bases each). The CDR3 extends over 13 amino acids. The V end lost 2 bases, the J end lost 8 bases, and 10 bases lay between the germline ends. The V gene's germline CDR1 is MRHNA and CDR2 SNTAGT. The CDR3 spells CASSDRDQDEQFF. In DNA, the CDR3 is TGTGCCAGCAGTGACCGGGACCAAGATGAGCAGTTCTTC.

This chain uses TRBV7-8 with TRBJ2-2; 11 bases line up with TRBD1. The CDR3 spans 13 residues. The junction had 9 bases not matched to a gene; V was cut back by 8 bases and J by 13 bases. Germline CDR1 is SGHVS and CDR2 is FQNEAQ. CDR3 in DNA: TGTGCCAGCCCGGGGACAGGGGGAATAGGGCTGTTTTTT. Translation: CASPGTGGIGLFF. Drawing the rest from reference TRBV7-8 and TRBJ2-2, the complete variable domain is GAGVSQSPRYKVAKRGQDVALRCDPISGHVSLFWYQQALGQGPEFLTYFQNEAQLDKSGLPSDRFFAERPEGSVSTLKIQRTQQEDSAVYLCASPGTGGIGLFFGEGSRLTVL.

In DNA, the CDR3 is TGTGCAAGTCCCTTAGACAGGGTGAGCGTGTTTGACTATGGCTACACCTTC. Encoded protein: CASPLDRVSVFDYGYTF. V is TRBV12-2 and J is TRBJ1-2; the table's D call of TRBD1 was not tested on the DNA. TRBV12-2 counts as a pseudogene. CDR3 length: 17 amino acids.

This chain links TRBV4-1 with TRBJ2-6, with D possibly being TRBD1 (5 bases). The V gene lost 4 bases and the J gene lost 0 bases, with 10 bases spanning the gap. Looked up from germline, CDR1 is MGHRA and CDR2 is YSYEKL. The CDR3 is made up of 16 amino acids. CDR3 nucleotides: TGCGCCAGCAGCCGTGGGGCGATCTCTGGGGCCAACGTCCTGACTTTC. Amino acid sequence: CASSRGAISGANVLTF.

CDR3 amino acids: CASSEEAGQETQYF. CDR3 sequence (DNA): TGTGCCAGCAGTGAAGAGGCGGGGCAAGAGACCCAGTACTTC. The V call is TRBV2, the J call TRBJ2-5, with D possibly matching TRBD2 (6 bases). The length of the CDR3 is 14 residues. Germline lookup yields CDR1 SNHLY and CDR2 FYNNEI. Trimming removed 1 base from V and 2 bases from J, with 8 bases in between.

The V and J genes are TRBV5-6 and TRBJ1-1; tentative D call: TRBD1 (6 bases). Trimming took off 4 bases at V and 8 bases at J, with 9 bases between the two ends. Germline V gene lookup returns CDR1 SGHDT and CDR2 YYEEEE. The CDR3 has 11 amino acids. CDR3: CASSLGTEAFF. In DNA form, the CDR3 reads TGTGCCAGCAGCCTCGGGACAGAAGCTTTCTTT.